These 31 T cell receptor beta chains originate from one sample sequenced in a study of CD8 T cells in ankylosing spondylitis. From the 5' RACE reads, TCRdb called clonotypes with MiXCR, one entry per CDR3 protein. Among 240,000 or so distinct CDR3 sequences listed, around a tenth were seen once. The sample comprised blood, either unsorted or a sorted T cell fraction (not recorded which). Receptor source: a male donor with ankylosing spondylitis or in good health (not recorded which).

This clonotype was counted ten times or more. V and J are TRBV20-1 and TRBJ1-1; D perhaps matches TRBD1 (5 bases). Germline loops: CDR1 DFQATT, CDR2 SNEGSKA (reference sequence). V shed 6 bases and J shed 2 bases, with 16 bases lying between them. This CDR3 contains 14 residues. CDR3 nucleotide sequence: TGCAGTGCCTCGAGGGGAGGACTAAACACTGAAGCTTTCTTT. Protein product: CSASRGGLNTEAFF.

This clonotype was seen at least ten times. The chain is built from TRBV12-3 or TRBV12-4 and TRBJ2-1; no definite D call. The CDR3 has 11 amino acids. V gave up 0 bases and J gave up 12 bases, with 6 bases separating them. CDR3 loop: CASSLATWQFF. CDR3 bases: TGTGCCAGCAGTTTAGCTACCTGGCAGTTCTTC.

The gene calls are TRBV7-9 and TRBJ1-4, with unresolved D. V gave up 1 base and J gave up 10 bases, with 7 bases separating them. This CDR3 is 12 amino acids long. The V gene's germline CDR1 is SEHNR and CDR2 FQNEAQ (reference sequence). The CDR3 protein is CASSLDLGKLFF. As DNA, the CDR3 is TGTGCCAGCAGCTTAGATCTCGGAAAACTGTTTTTT.

This clonotype was picked up a small number of times. The chain employs TRBV27 and TRBJ1-2, with D unclear. The germline V gene encodes CDR1 MNHEY and CDR2 SMNVEV (reference sequence). The CDR3 is made up of 13 amino acids. Trimming shortened V by 6 bases and J by 4 bases, and 12 bases separated the two germline ends. The CDR3, as DNA: TGTGCCAGCAGGGGCCGTTACTCCTATGGCTACACCTTC. Amino acid sequence: CASRGRYSYGYTF.

This clonotype appeared a few times. The V call is TRBV5-1, the J call TRBJ1-1, with TRBD1 as a possible D gene (5 bases). From germline, CDR1 is SGHRS and CDR2 YFSETQ. With 4 bases removed from V and 4 bases from J, the gap between germline ends came to 11 bases. The CDR3 runs 13 residues. CDR3 nucleotide sequence: TGCGCCAGCAGCCCGGGACGGACCACTGAAGCTTTCTTT. Its translation: CASSPGRTTEAFF.

Ten or more counts support this clonotype. The V call is TRBV10-3, the J call TRBJ2-4; 7 bases fit TRBD2. Trimming cost V 4 bases and J 9 bases; bases outside gene matches: 9. The CDR3 totals 14 residues. CDR1 and CDR2 from the germline V gene are ENHRY and SYGVKD. CDR3 residues: CAISGSGKEGIQYF. The CDR3 DNA reads TGTGCCATCAGTGGCAGCGGGAAGGAGGGCATTCAGTACTTC.

This clonotype was recorded at least ten times. This chain joins TRBV5-1 and TRBJ2-7, with a tentative D call TRBD1 (6 bases). Germline assignment: CDR1 SGHRS and CDR2 YFSETQ. V lost 4 bases to trimming and J lost 2 bases, with 13 bases between them. The CDR3 is made up of 14 amino acids. In DNA, the CDR3 is TGCGCCAGCAGCATCACGACAGGTCCCTACGAGCAGTACTTC. It yields the protein CASSITTGPYEQYF.

The sample holds a few counts of this clonotype. The V gene is TRBV5-6, the J gene TRBJ2-7, with D tentatively TRBD1 (5 bases). Germline V gene sequence: CDR1 SGHDT, CDR2 YYEEEE. This CDR3 is 15 amino acids long. V dropped 4 bases and J dropped 4 bases, with 18 bases sitting between them. This CDR3 is CASSPTAGHHYEQYF. CDR3 sequence (DNA): TGTGCCAGCAGCCCCACCGCCGGACATCATTACGAGCAGTACTTC.

The chain couples TRBV11-3 to TRBJ2-1; 15 bases are a match to TRBD2. CDR3 length: 16 residues. CDR1 and CDR2 from the germline V gene are SGHNT and YENEEA. V was pared by 4 bases and J by 10 bases, with 8 bases of the junction left unmatched. For the CDR3, the DNA is TGTGCCAGCAGCTCGGGACTAGCGGGGGGTATTGGGGAGCAGTTCTTC. This codes for CASSSGLAGGIGEQFF. The entire variable domain, with the rest obtained from reference TRBV11-3 and TRBJ2-1, is as follows: EAGVVQSPRYKIIEKKQPVAFWCNPISGHNTLYWYLQNLGQGPELLIRYENEEAVDDSQLPKDRFSAERLKGVDSTLKIQPAELGDSAVYLCASSSGLAGGIGEQFFGPGTRLTVL.

The genes are TRBV7-3 and TRBJ1-6; D not certain. V lost 5 bases and J lost 5, with 7 bases in between. CDR1 and CDR2 from the germline V gene are SGHTA and FQGTGA. CDR3 length: 13 amino acids. As DNA, the CDR3 is TGTGCCAGCAGCCAAACAAATAATTCACCCCTCCACTTT. Its protein product is CASSQTNNSPLHF.

This clonotype was seen many times. The chain carries TRBV20-1 and TRBJ1-2; possibly TRBD1 for D (5 bases). The CDR3 loop spans 13 amino acids. In germline, CDR1 is DFQATT, CDR2 SNEGSKA (reference sequence). Deletions cut 4 bases from V and 4 bases from J, with 13 bases between. For the CDR3, the DNA is TGCAGTGCTAAGACCGGGACCATCTATGGCTACACCTTC. Amino acid sequence: CSAKTGTIYGYTF.

This clonotype has at least ten counts. The CDR3 loop reads CAHSPTGTIYGYTF. CDR3 nucleotides: TGTGCTCACTCCCCCACAGGGACAATCTATGGCTACACCTTC. V usage is TRBV6-2 or TRBV6-3 and J usage is TRBJ1-2; possibly TRBD1 for D (6 bases). The CDR3 has 14 residues. CDR1 and CDR2 (germline): MNHEY, SVGEGT.

This clonotype was seen a few times. The chain uses TRBV2 and TRBJ2-3; 7 nucleotides line up with TRBD1. CDR1 and CDR2 (germline): SNHLY, FYNNEI. CDR3 length: 14 residues. With 7 bases clipped from V and 1 base from J, the junction kept 5 bases outside the gene matches. The CDR3 here is CASTGQVRTDTQYF. The CDR3 bases are TGTGCCAGCACCGGACAGGTTCGCACAGATACGCAGTATTTT.

This clonotype has ten or more counts. CDR3 bases: TGCGCCAGCAGTGATCAGCGGGGGGGCATTACCACCGGGGAGCTGTTTTTT. Amino acid sequence: CASSDQRGGITTGELFF. The V gene is TRBV10-2, the J gene TRBJ2-2, with TRBD2 matching over 10 bases. The germline V gene encodes CDR1 WSHSY and CDR2 SAAADI. Germline trimming cut 3 bases from V and 4 bases from J; bases unmatched to any gene: 8. This CDR3 has 17 amino acids.

At least ten counts were recorded for this clonotype. This chain joins TRBV20-1 and TRBJ1-1; a weak D match, TRBD1 (6 bases). CDR1 is DFQATT, CDR2 SNEGSKA, per germline (reference sequence). The CDR3 is made up of 11 amino acids. With 3 bases removed from V and 7 bases from J, the gap between germline ends came to 9 bases. In nucleotides, the CDR3 is TGCAGTGCTAGTTCGACAGGTGAAGCTTTCTTT. This encodes CSASSTGEAFF.

In its sample, this clonotype was seen many times. The V gene is TRBV5-1, the J gene TRBJ2-1, with D unclear. This CDR3 contains 15 residues. V lost 4 bases, J lost 10 bases, and 21 bases lay in between. The germline V gene has CDR1 SGHRS and CDR2 YFSETQ. CDR3 sequence (DNA): TGCGCCAGCAGCCCGGATTTACAACGGGTTCGCGAGCAGTTCTTC. Amino acid sequence: CASSPDLQRVREQFF.

This clonotype was observed many times. This chain links TRBV15 with TRBJ2-3, with D possibly being TRBD1 or TRBD2 (5 bases each). The CDR3 has 17 residues. The V end lost 5 bases, the J end lost 3 bases, and 21 bases lay between the germline ends. Germline V CDR1 and CDR2: LNHNV, YYDKDF (reference sequence). The CDR3 spells CATSPRWDGIGTDTQYF. In DNA form, the CDR3 reads TGTGCCACCAGCCCCCGATGGGACGGGATTGGGACAGATACGCAGTATTTT.

The genes are TRBV19 and TRBJ1-5, with D unresolved. V lost 1 base and J lost 4, with 8 bases in between. The V gene's germline CDR1 is LNHDA and CDR2 SQIVND (reference sequence). The CDR3 is 14 residues long. DNA for the CDR3: TGTGCCAGTAGTATAGCAGCGGATAATCAGCCCCAGCATTTT. Amino acids: CASSIAADNQPQHF.

V is TRBV28 and J is TRBJ1-5, with D possibly matching TRBD1 (6 bases). The CDR3 runs to 15 residues. V was trimmed by 6 bases and J by 4 bases, leaving 16 bases between them. Germline V gene sequence: CDR1 MDHEN, CDR2 SYDVKM. The CDR3 DNA reads as TGTGCCAGCAGGGGGGGCGGGGTTAGGAATCAGCCCCAGCATTTT. Amino acids: CASRGGGVRNQPQHF.

This clonotype was seen at least ten times. The chain employs TRBV7-3 and TRBJ2-1; 7 nucleotides match TRBD1. Trimming cost V 5 bases and J 8 bases; bases outside gene matches: 12. The CDR3 totals 15 residues. Germline loops: CDR1 SGHTA, CDR2 FQGTGA. The CDR3 loop reads CASSPDRVGIYEQFF. CDR3 sequence (DNA): TGTGCCAGCAGCCCCGACAGGGTGGGCATCTATGAGCAGTTCTTC.

This clonotype was detected many times. The chain is built from TRBV27 and TRBJ2-2; no definite D call. The CDR3 totals 12 residues. Germline loops: CDR1 MNHEY, CDR2 SMNVEV (reference sequence). V lost 3 bases and J lost 6, with 5 bases in between. The CDR3 coding sequence is TGTGCCAGCAGTTTTCGGTCCGGGGAGCTGTTTTTT. Residues: CASSFRSGELFF.

The gene calls are TRBV29-1 and TRBJ1-1, with unresolved D. CDR1 and CDR2 (germline): SQVTM, ANQGSEA. The CDR3 has 10 amino acids. V lost 2 bases, J lost 10 bases, and 8 bases lay in between. The CDR3 coding sequence is TGCAGCGTTGAATGGCAGAGAGCTTTCTTT. Residues: CSVEWQRAFF.

This clonotype was observed at least ten times. J is TRBJ2-1 and V is TRBV20-1; 11 nucleotides match TRBD1. The CDR3 loop spans 16 amino acids. V dropped 2 bases and J dropped 4; count of bases not matched to a gene: 7. The germline CDR1 and CDR2 sequences are DFQATT and SNEGSKA (reference sequence). The DNA of the CDR3 is TGCAGTGCTAGAACCCCGGGACAGGGGGTTTACAATGAGCAGTTCTTC. Its translation is CSARTPGQGVYNEQFF.

This clonotype occurred many times. V gene TRBV5-1 combines with J gene TRBJ2-3; D ambiguous. This CDR3 is 15 amino acids long. Per germline, CDR1 SGHRS and CDR2 YFSETQ. V shed 1 base and J shed 6 bases, with 15 bases lying between them. CDR3 residues: CASSLSPRGRDTQYF. The DNA for the CDR3 is TGCGCCAGCAGCTTGTCCCCTAGAGGACGGGATACGCAGTATTTT.

Ten or more counts support this clonotype. V gene TRBV6-1 combines with J gene TRBJ1-1; 8 bases match TRBD1. V was clipped by 7 bases and J by 5 bases; unmatched bases: 9. In germline, CDR1 is MNHNS, CDR2 SASEGT. The CDR3 is made up of 14 amino acids. CDR3 in DNA: TGTGCCAGCATTCCCGGACAGGGAGGGACTGAAGCTTTCTTT. Translated, it gives CASIPGQGGTEAFF.

The J gene is TRBJ1-5, the V gene TRBV2, with TRBD1 identical over 9 bases. The ends lost 6 bases at V and 3 bases at J; junction bases unmatched: 3. There are 14 residues in the CDR3. Per the germline V gene, CDR1 is SNHLY and CDR2 is FYNNEI. The CDR3 sequence is CASRTGGSNQPQHF. CDR3 DNA sequence: TGTGCCAGCAGGACAGGGGGTTCCAATCAGCCCCAGCATTTT.

The J gene is TRBJ1-1, the V gene TRBV19, with 11 bases matching TRBD1. The ends lost 7 bases at V and 6 bases at J; junction bases unmatched: 10. The germline CDR1 and CDR2 sequences are LNHDA and SQIVND (reference sequence). The CDR3 runs 15 residues. In DNA form, the CDR3 reads TGTGCCAGTATCGGACAGGGGGCAACTTTCTCTGAAGCTTTCTTT. Translated: CASIGQGATFSEAFF. Looking up the rest from reference TRBV19 and TRBJ1-1 gives the full variable domain: DGGITQSPKYLFRKEGQNVTLSCEQNLNHDAMYWYRQDPGQGLRLIYYSQIVNDFQKGDIAEGYSVSREKKESFPLTVTSAQKNPTAFYLCASIGQGATFSEAFFGQGTRLTVV.

The chain joins TRBV11-2 to TRBJ2-5; TRBD1 matches 7 bases. The CDR3 loop spans 13 amino acids. V lost 5 bases, J lost 4 bases, and 4 bases stayed unmatched. Germline V gives CDR1 SGHAT, CDR2 FQNNGV. The CDR3: CASSGYRGETQYF. The DNA for the CDR3 is TGTGCCAGCAGCGGATACAGGGGAGAGACCCAGTACTTC.

This clonotype occurred many times. The chain recombines TRBV12-3 or TRBV12-4 with TRBJ2-3; D is ambiguous. The CDR3 has 14 amino acids. Trimming took off 3 bases at V and 1 base at J, with 8 bases between the two ends. The CDR3 DNA is TGTGCCAGCAGTTTTCCGAGCGGCACAGATACGCAGTATTTT. This sequence encodes CASSFPSGTDTQYF.

The chain joins TRBV3-1 to TRBJ2-1; D is uncertain. Germline CDR1 LGHDT, CDR2 YNNKEL (reference sequence). V lost 1 base to trimming and J lost 9 bases, with 10 bases between them. The CDR3 contains 13 residues. The CDR3 DNA reads TGTGCCAGCAGCCAAGCAAATACGGGTGAGCAGTTCTTC. It specifies CASSQANTGEQFF.

This clonotype was found many times. The chain has TRBV5-1 and TRBJ1-2; 9 bases fit TRBD1. V shed 4 bases and J 3 bases; nucleotides not matched to a gene: 1. This CDR3 is 13 amino acids long. From germline, CDR1 is SGHRS and CDR2 YFSETQ. The CDR3 loop reads CASSRDRDYGYTF. The DNA for the CDR3 is TGCGCCAGCAGCCGGGACAGGGACTATGGCTACACCTTC.